Detailed here is one T cell receptor (beta chain). Its antigen is unknown. These data are taken from a study of shared clonotypes between healthy human individuals. On the study more broadly: Used for every donor were three CD4 naive, three CD4 memory, two CD8 naive and one CD8 memory plate.

Assay execution proceeded at the deep level. Authors' analysis steps: Junction-only sequences without quality scores were provided by ImmunoSEQ, so filtering was different. This table comes from immunoSEQ multiplex PCR, and its TCRdb copy is limited to in-frame clones, with some not included. The V and J calls and clone size were taken over from that table, and D and trimming were inferred from the DNA. The sample carries more than 850,000 clones, 70% to 80% recorded once. V was pared by 8 bases and J by 0 bases, with 10 bases between. The germline CDR1 and CDR2 sequences are MDHEN and SYDVKM. This CDR3 contains 13 residues. Study-level points and caveats: A handful of donors showed sharing of about 4.8% of naive CD4 clonotypes.

The source of this sequence is a man younger than 35 in good health. Some clones in this sample may be carry-over from other donors' samples. What was sequenced was memory CD4+ T cells from PBMCs. Subset in this sample: CD45RA-negative fraction. The V gene is TRBV28, the J gene TRBJ1-2; D is unclear. CDR3 in amino acids: CASVTGTNYGYTF. The CDR3 DNA follows: TGTGCCAGCGTGACCGGGACTAACTATGGCTACACCTTC.